This T cell receptor (beta chain) came from a study of regulatory T cells in long-lasting Graves disease. Germline V lookup: CDR1 KGHSH, CDR2 LQKENI. The CDR3 loop spans 13 amino acids. V was cut by 6 bases and J by 5 bases, with 11 bases left in between. The TCR beta library used iRepertoire HTBI primers with Arm-PCR amplification of CDR3. Via MiXCR, TCRdb re-called the multiplex PCR reads, giving one row per CDR3 protein. The data show hundreds of thousands of distinct CDR3 sequences, with 15% to 20% seen just once and approximately 18% held by the top ten. Time point of the sample: newly diagnosed GD, antithyroid drugs for less than 3 months. Scientists built the TCR library using RNA that was extracted from PBMCs. Overall study findings and caveats: Persistent disease preferred TRBV28, TRBJ1-2 and TRBJ2-5.

This clonotype turned up a few times. Antigen specificity is unknown. These sequences were also reported in another study, on T cells in Graves' hyperthyroidism and ophthalmopathy. As that study records: Stable Graves' hyperthyroidism denoted no ophthalmopathy progression over 18 months. Exclusion of a patient resulted from uncontrolled infection, other autoimmune disease, pregnancy or lactation.

The specimen comprised peripheral blood mononuclear cells (PBMCs), sampled at new diagnosis, from a patient treated with antithyroid drugs. The clonotype was recovered from a woman aged 25-40 years with Graves disease. J is TRBJ1-3 and V is TRBV18; D is possibly TRBD1 (6 bases). The DNA for the CDR3 is TGTGCCAGCTCCCACAGGGAGAGAAACACCATATATTTT. Protein: CASSHRERNTIYF.